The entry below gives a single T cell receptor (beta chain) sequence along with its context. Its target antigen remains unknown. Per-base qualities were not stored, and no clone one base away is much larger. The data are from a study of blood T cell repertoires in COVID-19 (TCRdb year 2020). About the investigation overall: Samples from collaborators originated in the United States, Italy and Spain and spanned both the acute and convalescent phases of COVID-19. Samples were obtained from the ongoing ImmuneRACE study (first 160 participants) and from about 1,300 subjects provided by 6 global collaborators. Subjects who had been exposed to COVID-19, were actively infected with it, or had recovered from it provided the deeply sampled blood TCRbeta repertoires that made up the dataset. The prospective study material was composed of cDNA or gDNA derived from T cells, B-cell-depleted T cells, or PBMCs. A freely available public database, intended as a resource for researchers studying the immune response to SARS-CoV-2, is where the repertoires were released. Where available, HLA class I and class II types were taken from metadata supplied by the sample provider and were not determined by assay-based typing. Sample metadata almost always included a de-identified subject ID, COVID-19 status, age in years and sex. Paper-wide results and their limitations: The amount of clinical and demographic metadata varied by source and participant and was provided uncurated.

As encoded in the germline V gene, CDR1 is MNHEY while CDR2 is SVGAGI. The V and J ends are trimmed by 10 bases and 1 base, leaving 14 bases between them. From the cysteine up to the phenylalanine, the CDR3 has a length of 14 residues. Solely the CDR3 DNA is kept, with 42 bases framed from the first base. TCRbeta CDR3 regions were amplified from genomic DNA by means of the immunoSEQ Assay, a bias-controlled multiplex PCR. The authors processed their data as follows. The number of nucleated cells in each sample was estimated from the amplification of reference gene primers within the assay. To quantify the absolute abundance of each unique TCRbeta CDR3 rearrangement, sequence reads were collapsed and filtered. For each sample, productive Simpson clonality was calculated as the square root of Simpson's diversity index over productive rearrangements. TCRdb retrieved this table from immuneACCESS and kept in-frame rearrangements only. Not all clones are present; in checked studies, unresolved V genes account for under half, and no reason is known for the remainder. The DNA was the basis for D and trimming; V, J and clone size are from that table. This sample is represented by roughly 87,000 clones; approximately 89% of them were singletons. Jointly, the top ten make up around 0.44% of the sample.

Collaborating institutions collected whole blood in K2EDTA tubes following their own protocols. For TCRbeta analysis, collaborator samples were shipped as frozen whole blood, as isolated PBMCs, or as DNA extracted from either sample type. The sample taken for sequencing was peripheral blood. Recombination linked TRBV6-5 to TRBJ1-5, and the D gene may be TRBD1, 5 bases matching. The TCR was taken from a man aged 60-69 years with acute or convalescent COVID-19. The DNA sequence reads TGTGCCACCCGCCAGGGCTACAGCAATCAGCCCCAGCATTTT. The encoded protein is CATRQGYSNQPQHF.